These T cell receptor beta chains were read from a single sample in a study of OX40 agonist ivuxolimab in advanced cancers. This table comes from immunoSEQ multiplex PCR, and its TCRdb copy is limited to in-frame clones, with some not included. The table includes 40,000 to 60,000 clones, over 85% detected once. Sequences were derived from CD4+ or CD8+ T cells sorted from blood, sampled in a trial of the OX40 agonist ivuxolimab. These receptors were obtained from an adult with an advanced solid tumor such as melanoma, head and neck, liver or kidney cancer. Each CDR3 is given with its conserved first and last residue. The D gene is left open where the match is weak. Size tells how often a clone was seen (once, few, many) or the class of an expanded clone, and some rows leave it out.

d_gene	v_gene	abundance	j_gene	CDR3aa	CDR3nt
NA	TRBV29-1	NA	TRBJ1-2	CSVDLAGYGYTF	TGCAGCGTTGACCTCGCGGGGTATGGCTACACCTTC
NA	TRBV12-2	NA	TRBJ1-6	CAQRMGNSPLHF	TGTGCGCAGCGGATGGGTAATTCACCCCTCCACTTT
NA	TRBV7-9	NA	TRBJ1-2	CASQNWGYGYTF	TGTGCCAGCCAAAACTGGGGCTATGGCTACACCTTC
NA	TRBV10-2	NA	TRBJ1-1	CASSVGGRRNTEAFF	TGCGCCAGCAGTGTTGGAGGCAGGCGAAACACTGAAGCTTTCTTT
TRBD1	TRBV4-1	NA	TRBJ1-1	CASSHPGGVTEAFF	TGCGCCAGCAGCCATCCAGGGGGCGTCACTGAAGCTTTCTTT
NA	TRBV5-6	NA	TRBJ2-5	CASSLDGTQYF	TGTGCCAGCAGCTTAGACGGGACCCAGTACTTC
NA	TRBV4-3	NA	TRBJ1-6	CASSQDPGGLANSPLHF	TGCGCCAGCAGCCAAGATCCCGGGGGGCTGGCGAATTCACCCCTCCACTTT
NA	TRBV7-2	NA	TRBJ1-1	CASSLDPRMNTEAFF	TGTGCCAGCAGCTTAGATCCCAGGATGAACACTGAAGCTTTCTTT
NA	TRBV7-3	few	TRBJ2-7	CASSLEPALSYEQYF	TGTGCCAGCAGCTTAGAGCCAGCTCTGTCCTACGAGCAGTACTTC
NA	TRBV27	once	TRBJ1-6	CASSPFQGNSPLHF	TGTGCCAGCAGTCCATTCCAGGGGAATTCACCCCTCCACTTT
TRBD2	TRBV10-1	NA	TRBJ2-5	CASSHSGGAPALQETQYF	TGCGCCAGCAGCCACAGCGGGGGGGCCCCTGCCTTACAAGAGACCCAGTACTTC
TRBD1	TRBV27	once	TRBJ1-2	CASSFGTGGYGYTF	TGTGCCAGCAGTTTCGGGACAGGGGGATATGGCTACACCTTC
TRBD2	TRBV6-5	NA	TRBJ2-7	CASGTSGPEQYF	TGTGCCAGCGGAACTAGCGGGCCCGAGCAGTACTTC
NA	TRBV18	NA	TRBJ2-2	CASSPPAVGNTGELFF	TGTGCCAGCTCACCACCGGCTGTAGGGAACACCGGGGAGCTGTTTTTT
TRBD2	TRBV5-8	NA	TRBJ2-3	CASSWGTSGTTDTQYF	TGTGCCAGCAGCTGGGGGACTAGCGGGACCACAGATACGCAGTATTTT
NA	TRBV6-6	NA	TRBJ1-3	CASSYLGVSGNTIYF	TGTGCCAGCAGTTACCTTGGGGTCTCTGGAAACACCATATATTTT
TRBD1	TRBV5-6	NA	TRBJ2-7	CASTSGTVSYEQYF	TGTGCCAGCACATCCGGGACAGTCTCCTACGAGCAGTACTTC
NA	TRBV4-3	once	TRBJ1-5	CASSQDPGGNQPQHF	TGCGCCAGCAGCCAAGATCCCGGGGGCAATCAGCCCCAGCATTTT
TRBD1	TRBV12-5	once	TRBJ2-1	CASGLGDSYYNEQFF	TGTGCTAGTGGTTTGGGGGACAGCTATTACAATGAGCAGTTCTTC
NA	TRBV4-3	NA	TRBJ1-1	CASSQDIVGVVGTEAFF	TGCGCCAGCAGCCAAGATATTGTGGGGGTGGTGGGCACTGAAGCTTTCTTT
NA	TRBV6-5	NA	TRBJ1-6	CASRSNSPLHF	TGTGCCAGCAGGAGTAATTCACCCCTCCACTTT
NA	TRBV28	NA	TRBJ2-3	CASSLRTYSTDTQYF	TGTGCCAGCAGTTTAAGAACATATAGCACAGATACGCAGTATTTT
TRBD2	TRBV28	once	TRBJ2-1	CASSPRLAGGPPYNEQFF	TGTGCCAGCAGTCCACGACTAGCGGGGGGGCCTCCCTACAATGAGCAGTTCTTC
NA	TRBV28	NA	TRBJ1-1	CASSQRQGGTEAFF	TGTGCCAGCAGTCAGCGACAAGGCGGCACTGAAGCTTTCTTT
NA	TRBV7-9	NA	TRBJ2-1	CASSPPPGSTAENEQFF	TGTGCCAGCAGCCCCCCCCCAGGATCGACAGCAGAGAATGAGCAGTTCTTC
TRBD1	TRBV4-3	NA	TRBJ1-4	CASSAGDSQNEKLFF	TGCGCCAGCAGCGCAGGGGACAGCCAGAATGAAAAACTGTTTTTT
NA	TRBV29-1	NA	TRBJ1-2	CSDEQDYGYTF	TGCAGCGACGAACAGGACTATGGCTACACCTTC
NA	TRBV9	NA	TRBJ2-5	CASSPWGGLETQYF	TGTGCCAGCAGCCCGTGGGGGGGGCTAGAGACCCAGTACTTC
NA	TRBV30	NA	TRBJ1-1	CAWSVPGGNTEAFF	TGTGCCTGGAGTGTACCTGGGGGGAACACTGAAGCTTTCTTT
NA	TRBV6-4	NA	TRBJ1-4	CASSDNPAHHEKLFF	TGTGCCAGCAGTGATAACCCAGCCCATCATGAAAAACTGTTTTTT
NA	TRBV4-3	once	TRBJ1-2	CASSQDEGEGYTF	TGCGCCAGCAGCCAAGACGAAGGGGAGGGCTACACCTTC
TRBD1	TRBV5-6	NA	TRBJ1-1	CASSFGTGEAFF	TGTGCCAGCAGCTTTGGGACAGGGGAAGCTTTCTTT
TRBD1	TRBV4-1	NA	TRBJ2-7	CASSQVLIRDSLSSYEQYF	TGCGCCAGCAGCCAAGTCTTAATCCGGGACAGCTTATCCTCCTACGAGCAGTACTTC
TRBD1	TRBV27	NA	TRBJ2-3	CASSLATGPFTDTQYF	TGTGCCAGCAGTTTAGCGACAGGGCCCTTCACAGATACGCAGTATTTT
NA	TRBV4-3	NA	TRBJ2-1	CASSQNTGSSYNEQFF	TGCGCCAGCAGCCAAAACACGGGGAGCTCCTACAATGAGCAGTTCTTC
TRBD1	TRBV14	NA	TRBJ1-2	CASSLGTGGGYGYTF	TGTGCCAGCAGCCTGGGGACAGGGGGCGGATATGGCTACACCTTC
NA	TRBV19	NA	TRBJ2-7	CASSIGDGPYEQYF	TGTGCCAGTAGTATAGGGGACGGCCCCTACGAGCAGTACTTC
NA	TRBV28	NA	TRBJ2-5	CASSLSITPSETQYF	TGTGCCAGCAGTTTAAGCATAACCCCCTCAGAGACCCAGTACTTC
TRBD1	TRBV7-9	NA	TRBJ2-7	CASSSTGTGPSGQYF	TGTGCCAGCAGTTCCACCGGGACAGGGCCGAGCGGGCAGTACTTC
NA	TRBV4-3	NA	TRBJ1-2	CASSQGQGNGYTF	TGCGCCAGCAGCCAAGGGCAGGGGAACGGCTACACCTTC
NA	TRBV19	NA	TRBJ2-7	CASSIGGAYEQYF	TGTGCCAGTAGTATAGGGGGTGCCTACGAGCAGTACTTC
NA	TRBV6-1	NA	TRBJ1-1	CASSDQGSTEAFF	TGTGCCAGCAGTGACCAGGGAAGCACTGAAGCTTTCTTT
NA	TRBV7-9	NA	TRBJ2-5	CASSSESSETQYF	TGTGCCAGCAGCTCCGAATCCTCGGAGACCCAGTACTTC
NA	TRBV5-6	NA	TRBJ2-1	CASSLAIGDEQFF	TGTGCCAGCAGCTTAGCCATCGGGGATGAGCAGTTCTTC